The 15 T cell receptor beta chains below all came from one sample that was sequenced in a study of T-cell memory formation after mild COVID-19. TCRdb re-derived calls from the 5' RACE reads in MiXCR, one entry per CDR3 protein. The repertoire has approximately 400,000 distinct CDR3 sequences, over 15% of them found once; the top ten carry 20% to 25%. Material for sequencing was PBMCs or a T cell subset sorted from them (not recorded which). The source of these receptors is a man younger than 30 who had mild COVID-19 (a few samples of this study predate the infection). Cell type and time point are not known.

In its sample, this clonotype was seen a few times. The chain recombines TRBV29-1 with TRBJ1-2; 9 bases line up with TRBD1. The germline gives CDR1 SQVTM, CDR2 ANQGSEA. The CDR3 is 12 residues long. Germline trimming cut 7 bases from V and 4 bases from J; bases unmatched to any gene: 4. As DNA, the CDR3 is TGCAGCGCGGCGGACAGGGGCTATGGCTACACCTTC. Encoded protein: CSAADRGYGYTF.

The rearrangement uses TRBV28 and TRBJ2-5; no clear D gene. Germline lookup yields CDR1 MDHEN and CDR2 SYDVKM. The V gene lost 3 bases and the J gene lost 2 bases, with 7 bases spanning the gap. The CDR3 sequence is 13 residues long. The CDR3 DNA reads TGTGCCAGCAGTTTGGGGTGGCAAGAGACCCAGTACTTC. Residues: CASSLGWQETQYF.

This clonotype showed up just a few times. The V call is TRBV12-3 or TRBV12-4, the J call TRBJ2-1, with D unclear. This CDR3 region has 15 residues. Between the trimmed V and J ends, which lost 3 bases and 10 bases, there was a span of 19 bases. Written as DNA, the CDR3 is TGTGCCAGCAGTTTGCGCCCGGCAACCCAATGGGAGCAGTTCTTC. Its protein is CASSLRPATQWEQFF.

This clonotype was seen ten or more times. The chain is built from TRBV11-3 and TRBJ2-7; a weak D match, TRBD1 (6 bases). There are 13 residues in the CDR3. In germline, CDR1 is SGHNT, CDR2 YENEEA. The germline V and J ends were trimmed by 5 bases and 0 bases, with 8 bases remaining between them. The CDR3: CASSPGHSYEQYF. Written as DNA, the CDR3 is TGTGCCAGCAGCCCGGGACACTCCTACGAGCAGTACTTC.

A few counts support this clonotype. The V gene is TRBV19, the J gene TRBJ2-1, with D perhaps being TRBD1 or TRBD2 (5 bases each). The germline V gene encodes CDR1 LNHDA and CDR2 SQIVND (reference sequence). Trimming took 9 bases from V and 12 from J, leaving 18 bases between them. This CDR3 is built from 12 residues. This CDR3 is CASRAPGGRQFF. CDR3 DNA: TGTGCCAGCCGCGCCCCTGGGGGTCGGCAGTTCTTC. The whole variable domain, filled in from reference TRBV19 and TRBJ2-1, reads DGGITQSPKYLFRKEGQNVTLSCEQNLNHDAMYWYRQDPGQGLRLIYYSQIVNDFQKGDIAEGYSVSREKKESFPLTVTSAQKNPTAFYLCASRAPGGRQFFGPGTRLTVL.

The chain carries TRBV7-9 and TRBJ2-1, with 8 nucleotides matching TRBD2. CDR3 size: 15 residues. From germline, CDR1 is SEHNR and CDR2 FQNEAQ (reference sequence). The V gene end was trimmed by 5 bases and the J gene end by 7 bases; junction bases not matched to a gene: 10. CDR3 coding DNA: TGTGCCAGCAGCCCGAGGACTAGCCGGAGGAATGAGCAGTTCTTC. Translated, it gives CASSPRTSRRNEQFF.

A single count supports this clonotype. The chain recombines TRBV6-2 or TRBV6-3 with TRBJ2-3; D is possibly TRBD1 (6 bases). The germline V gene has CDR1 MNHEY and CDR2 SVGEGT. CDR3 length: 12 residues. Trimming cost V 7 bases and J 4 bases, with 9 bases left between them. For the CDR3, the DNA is TGTGCCAGCAAGACAGGAGCAGATACGCAGTATTTT. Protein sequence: CASKTGADTQYF.

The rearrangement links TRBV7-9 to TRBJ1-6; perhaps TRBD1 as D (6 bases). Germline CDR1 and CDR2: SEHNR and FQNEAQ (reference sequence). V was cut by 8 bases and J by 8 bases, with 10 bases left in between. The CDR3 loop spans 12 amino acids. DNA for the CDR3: TGTGCCAGCCAGACAGGCTATTCACCCCTCCACTTT. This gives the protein CASQTGYSPLHF.

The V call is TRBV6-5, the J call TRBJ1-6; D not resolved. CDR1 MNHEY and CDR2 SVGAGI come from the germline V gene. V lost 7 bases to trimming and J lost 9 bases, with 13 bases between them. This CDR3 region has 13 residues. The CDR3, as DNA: TGTGCCAGCACCAACACCGGGAGTTCACCCCTCCACTTT. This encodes CASTNTGSSPLHF.

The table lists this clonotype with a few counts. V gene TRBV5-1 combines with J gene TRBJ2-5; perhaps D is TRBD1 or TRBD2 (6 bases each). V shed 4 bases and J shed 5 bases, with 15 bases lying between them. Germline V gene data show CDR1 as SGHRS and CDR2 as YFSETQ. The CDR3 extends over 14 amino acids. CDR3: CASSPGAFPETQYF. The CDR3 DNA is TGCGCCAGCAGCCCGGGGGCGTTTCCCGAGACCCAGTACTTC.

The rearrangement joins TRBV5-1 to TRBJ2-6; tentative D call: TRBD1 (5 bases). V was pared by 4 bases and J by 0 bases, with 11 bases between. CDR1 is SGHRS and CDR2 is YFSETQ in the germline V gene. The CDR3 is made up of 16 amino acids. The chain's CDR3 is CASSLEGDSGANVLTF. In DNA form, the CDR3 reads TGCGCCAGCAGCCTGGAAGGGGACTCTGGGGCCAACGTCCTGACTTTC. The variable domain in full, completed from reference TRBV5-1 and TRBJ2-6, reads KAGVTQTPRYLIKTRGQQVTLSCSPISGHRSVSWYQQTPGQGLQFLFEYFSETQRNKGNFPGRFSGRQFSNSRSEMNVSTLELGDSALYLCASSLEGDSGANVLTFGAGSRLTVL.

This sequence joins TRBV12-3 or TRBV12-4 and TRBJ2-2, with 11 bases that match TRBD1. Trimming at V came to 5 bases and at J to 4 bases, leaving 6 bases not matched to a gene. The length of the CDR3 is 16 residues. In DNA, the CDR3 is TGTGCCAGCAGTGTTGGGACAGGGGGGCGCACCGGGGAGCTGTTTTTT. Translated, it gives CASSVGTGGRTGELFF.

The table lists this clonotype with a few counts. The CDR3: CSARGEGWGTDTQYF. CDR3 coding DNA: TGCAGTGCTAGAGGGGAAGGGTGGGGCACAGATACGCAGTATTTT. The rearrangement uses TRBV20-1 and TRBJ2-3; D gene ambiguous. The CDR3 totals 15 residues. Trimming removed 1 base from V and 1 base from J, with 12 bases in between. CDR1 DFQATT and CDR2 SNEGSKA come from the germline V gene (reference sequence).

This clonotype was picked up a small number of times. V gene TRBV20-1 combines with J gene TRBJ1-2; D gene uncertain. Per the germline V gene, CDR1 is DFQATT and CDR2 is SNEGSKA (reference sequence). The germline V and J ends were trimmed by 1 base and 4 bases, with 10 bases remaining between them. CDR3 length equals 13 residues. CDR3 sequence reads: CSARAGNGYGYTF. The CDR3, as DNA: TGCAGTGCTAGAGCGGGTAACGGCTATGGCTACACCTTC.

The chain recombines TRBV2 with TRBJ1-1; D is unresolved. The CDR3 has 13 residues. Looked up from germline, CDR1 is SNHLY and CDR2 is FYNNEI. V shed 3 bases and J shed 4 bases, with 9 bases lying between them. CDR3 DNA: TGTGCCAGCAGTGACGAGGGTGGCACTGAAGCTTTCTTT. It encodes CASSDEGGTEAFF. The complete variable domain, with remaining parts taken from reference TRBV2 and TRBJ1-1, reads EPEVTQTPSHQVTQMGQEVILRCVPISNHLYFYWYRQILGQKVEFLVSFYNNEISEKSEIFDDQFSVERPDGSNFTLKIRSTKLEDSAMYFCASSDEGGTEAFFGQGTRLTVV.